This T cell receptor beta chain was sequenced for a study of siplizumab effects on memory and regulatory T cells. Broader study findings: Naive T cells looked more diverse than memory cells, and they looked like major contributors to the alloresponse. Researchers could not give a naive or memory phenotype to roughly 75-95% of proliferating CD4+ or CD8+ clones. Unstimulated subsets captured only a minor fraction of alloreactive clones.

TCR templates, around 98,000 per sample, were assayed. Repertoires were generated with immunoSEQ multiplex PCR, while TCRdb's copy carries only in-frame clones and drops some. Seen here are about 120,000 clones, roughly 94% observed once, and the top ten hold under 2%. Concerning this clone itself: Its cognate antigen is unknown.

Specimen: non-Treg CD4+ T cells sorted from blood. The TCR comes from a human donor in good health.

The CDR3 DNA is TGTGCCAGCAGCTATGCAGCGGGGGGTTATGAGCAGTACTTC. It is translated as CASSYAAGGYEQYF. V and J are TRBV7-9 and TRBJ2-7; 9 bases match TRBD2. The length of the CDR3 is 14 residues. V trimming: 4 bases; J trimming: 7 bases; junction bases outside the gene matches: 8. Germline-derived CDR1 and CDR2 are SEHNR and FQNEAQ (reference sequence).